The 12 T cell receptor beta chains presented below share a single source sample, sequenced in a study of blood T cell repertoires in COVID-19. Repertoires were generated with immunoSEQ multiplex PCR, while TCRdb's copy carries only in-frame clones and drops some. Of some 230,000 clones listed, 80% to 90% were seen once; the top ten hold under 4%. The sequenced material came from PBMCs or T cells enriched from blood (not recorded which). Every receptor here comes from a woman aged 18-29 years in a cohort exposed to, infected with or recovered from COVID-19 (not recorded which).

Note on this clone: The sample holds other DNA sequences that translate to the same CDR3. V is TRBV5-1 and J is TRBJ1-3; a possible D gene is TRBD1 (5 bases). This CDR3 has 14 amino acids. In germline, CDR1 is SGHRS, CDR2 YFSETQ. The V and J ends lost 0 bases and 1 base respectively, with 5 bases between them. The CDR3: CASSLGTSGNTIYF. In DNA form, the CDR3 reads TGCGCCAGCAGCTTGGGGACATCTGGAAACACCATATATTTT. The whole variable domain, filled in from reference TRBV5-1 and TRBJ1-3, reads KAGVTQTPRYLIKTRGQQVTLSCSPISGHRSVSWYQQTPGQGLQFLFEYFSETQRNKGNFPGRFSGRQFSNSRSEMNVSTLELGDSALYLCASSLGTSGNTIYFGEGSWLTVV.

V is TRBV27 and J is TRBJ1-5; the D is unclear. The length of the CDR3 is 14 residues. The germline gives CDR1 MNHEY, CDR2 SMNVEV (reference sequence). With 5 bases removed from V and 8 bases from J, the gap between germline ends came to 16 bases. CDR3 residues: CASSPGPGMEPQHF. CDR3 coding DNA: TGTGCCAGCAGTCCAGGTCCGGGGATGGAGCCCCAGCATTTT.

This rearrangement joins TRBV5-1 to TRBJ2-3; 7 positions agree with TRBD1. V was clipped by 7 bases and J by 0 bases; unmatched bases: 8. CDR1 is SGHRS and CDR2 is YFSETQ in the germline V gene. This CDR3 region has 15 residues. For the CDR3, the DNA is TGCGCCAGCCGACCGGGACAGTATAGCACAGATACGCAGTATTTT. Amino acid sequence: CASRPGQYSTDTQYF.

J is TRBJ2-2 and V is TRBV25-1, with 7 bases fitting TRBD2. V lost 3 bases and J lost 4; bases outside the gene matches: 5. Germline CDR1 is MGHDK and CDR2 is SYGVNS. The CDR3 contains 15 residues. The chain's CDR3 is CASSDPRTSTGELFF. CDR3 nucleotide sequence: TGTGCCAGCAGTGACCCTCGGACTAGCACCGGGGAGCTGTTTTTT.

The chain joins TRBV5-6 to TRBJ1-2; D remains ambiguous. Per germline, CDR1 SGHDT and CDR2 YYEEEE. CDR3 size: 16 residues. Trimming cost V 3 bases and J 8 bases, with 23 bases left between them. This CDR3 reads CASSYGIEVTPRGYTF. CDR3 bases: TGTGCCAGCAGCTATGGAATAGAGGTTACCCCGAGGGGCTACACCTTC.

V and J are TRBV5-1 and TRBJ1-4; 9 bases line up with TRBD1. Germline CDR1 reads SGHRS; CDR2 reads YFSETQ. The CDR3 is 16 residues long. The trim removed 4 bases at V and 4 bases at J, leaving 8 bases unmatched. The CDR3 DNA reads TGCGCCAGCAGCCAGACAGGGGGTGCGATTAATGAAAAACTGTTTTTT. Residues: CASSQTGGAINEKLFF.

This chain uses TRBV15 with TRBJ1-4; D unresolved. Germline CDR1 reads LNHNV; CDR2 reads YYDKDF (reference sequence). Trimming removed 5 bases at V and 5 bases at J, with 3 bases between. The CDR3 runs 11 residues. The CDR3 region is CATSLNEKLFF. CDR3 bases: TGTGCCACCAGCTTAAATGAAAAACTGTTTTTT. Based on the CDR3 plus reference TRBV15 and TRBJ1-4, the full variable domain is DAMVIQNPRYQVTQFGKPVTLSCSQTLNHNVMYWYQQKSSQAPKLLFHYYDKDFNNEADTPDNFQSRRPNTSFCFLDIRSPGLGDTAMYLCATSLNEKLFFGSGTQLSVL.

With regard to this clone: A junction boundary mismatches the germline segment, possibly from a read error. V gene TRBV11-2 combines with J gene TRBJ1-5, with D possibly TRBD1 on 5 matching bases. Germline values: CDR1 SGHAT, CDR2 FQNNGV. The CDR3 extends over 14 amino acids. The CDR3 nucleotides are TGTGCCAGCAGCCCTACGGGCGGGGGTCAGGCCCAGCATTTT. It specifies CASSPTGGGQAQHF.

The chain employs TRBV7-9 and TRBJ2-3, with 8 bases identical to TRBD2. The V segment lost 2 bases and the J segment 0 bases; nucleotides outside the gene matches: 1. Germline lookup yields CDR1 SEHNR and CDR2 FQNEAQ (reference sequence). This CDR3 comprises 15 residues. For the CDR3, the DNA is TGTGCCAGCAGCTTAAGCGGGAGCAGCACAGATACGCAGTATTTT. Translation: CASSLSGSSTDTQYF.

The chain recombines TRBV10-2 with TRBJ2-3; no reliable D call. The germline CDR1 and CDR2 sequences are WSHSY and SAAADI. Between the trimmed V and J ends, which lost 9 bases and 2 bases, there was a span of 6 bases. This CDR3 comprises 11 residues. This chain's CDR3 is CASRSTDTQYF. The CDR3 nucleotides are TGCGCCAGTAGATCCACAGATACGCAGTATTTT.

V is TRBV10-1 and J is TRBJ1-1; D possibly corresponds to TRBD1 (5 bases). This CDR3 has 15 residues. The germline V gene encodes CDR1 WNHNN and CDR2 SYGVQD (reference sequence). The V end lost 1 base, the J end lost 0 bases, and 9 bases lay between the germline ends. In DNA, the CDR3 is TGCGCCAGCAGTGAGTTTTCGGGGGTGAACACTGAAGCTTTCTTT. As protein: CASSEFSGVNTEAFF.

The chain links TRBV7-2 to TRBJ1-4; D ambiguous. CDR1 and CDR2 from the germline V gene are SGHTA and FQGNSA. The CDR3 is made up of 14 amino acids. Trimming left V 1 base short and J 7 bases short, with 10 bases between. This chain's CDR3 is CASSLGLKVEKLFF. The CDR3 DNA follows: TGTGCCAGCAGCTTAGGACTGAAAGTTGAAAAACTGTTTTTT. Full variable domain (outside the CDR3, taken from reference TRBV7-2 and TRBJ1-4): GAGVSQSPSNKVTEKGKDVELRCDPISGHTALYWYRQSLGQGLEFLIYFQGNSAPDKSGLPSDRFSAERTGGSVSTLTIQRTQQEDSAVYLCASSLGLKVEKLFFGSGTQLSVL.